This TCR beta chain was captured by sequencing in a study of immune heterogeneity within non-small cell lung tumors. Study in general: A handful of squamous cell carcinomas, 9 to 10 non-squamous carcinomas and 1 not otherwise specified made up the tumors. Study results and limitations: Local tumor mutational burden correlated moderately but significantly with local T-cell clonality (R roughly 0.34). Identical dominant CDR3 beta clonotypes spanned tumor sites within a patient, beside site-unique high-frequency clones.

Bulk tumor genomic DNA was the template, and each sample received roughly 590 ng. While surgery was under way, several biopsies spaced far apart were taken per primary tumor. The study cohort was described as untreated, and its members had newly diagnosed non-small cell lung cancer. They went on to have curative surgery. Study donors were patients with a new diagnosis of non-small cell lung cancer who underwent surgery with curative intent. This clonotype is labeled as medium-sized. The antigen remains undetermined. It was with 32 V and 13 J primers that multiplex PCR amplified TCR beta CDR3. TCRdb re-analysed the multiplex PCR reads in MiXCR, keeping a single row per CDR3 protein. This table holds more than 2,500 distinct CDR3 sequences, 18% found once. Trimming at V came to 4 bases and at J to 8 bases, leaving 4 bases not matched to a gene. Germline assignment: CDR1 MNHEY and CDR2 SMNVEV (reference sequence). This CDR3 contains 13 residues.

This receptor was taken from a woman in her forties or fifties with non-small cell lung cancer. The specimen sequenced was lung tumor tissue. The rearrangement links TRBV27 to TRBJ1-2, with 10 bases identical to TRBD1. CDR3 bases: TGTGCCAGCAGTTACAGACAGGGGGCAGGCTACACCTTC. This gives the protein CASSYRQGAGYTF.